This TCR beta chain was identified in a study of CD8 T cells in Susac syndrome. Trimming at V came to 5 bases and at J to 0 bases, leaving 6 bases not matched to a gene. The CDR3 is 17 amino acids. The V gene's germline CDR1 is LNHNV and CDR2 YYDKDF (reference sequence). Study-wide findings and caveats: The study admitted that it had a relatively small number of individuals in its TCR sequencing and HLA analysis.

Remarks on this clonotype: Its antigen is not known.

A quantity of about 0.5 to 1 ug RNA underwent reverse transcription using random hexamers. TCRdb reanalysed the immunoSEQ multiplex PCR reads using MiXCR and keeps one entry per CDR3 protein. The sample lists around 300,000 distinct CDR3 sequences, 92% occurring once. The source of this sequence is a human donor with multiple sclerosis. Input material: CD4+ T cells from PBMCs. The chain recombines TRBV15 with TRBJ2-7, with 14 bases matching TRBD2. Written as DNA, the CDR3 is TGTGCCACCAGCCCAAGGACTAGCGGGGGGATCTCCTACGAGCAGTACTTC. Translating gives CATSPRTSGGISYEQYF.